A single sample is the source of the 24 T cell receptor beta chains below, sequenced in a study of T cell repertoires in cytomegalovirus infection. For these TCRs, the target antigens are not known. Each CDR3 protein is one row after TCRdb ran MiXCR on the reads. The sample lists some 110,000 distinct CDR3 sequences; around 10% were seen once. What was sequenced was PBMCs, sequenced either directly or after in vitro stimulation (not recorded which). These receptors all stem from a human donor in good health (CMV status not recorded). Some clones in this sample may be carry-over from other donors' samples.

As DNA, the CDR3 is TGTGCCAGCACCCGTTCGGGAAACTATGGCTACACCTTC. Amino acids: CASTRSGNYGYTF. V gene TRBV11-2 combines with J gene TRBJ1-2; no clear D gene. CDR3 length: 13 residues. Trimming cost V 7 bases and J 2 bases, with 11 bases left between them. In germline, CDR1 is SGHAT, CDR2 FQNNGV.

The sample holds many counts of this clonotype. This chain joins TRBV7-6 and TRBJ1-1; D gene uncertain. Per the germline V gene, CDR1 is SGHVS and CDR2 is FNYEAQ. The CDR3 sequence is 12 residues long. V was clipped by 5 bases and J by 1 base, with 5 bases between them. Here the CDR3 reads CASSGQNTEAFF. DNA of the CDR3: TGTGCCAGCAGCGGGCAGAACACTGAAGCTTTCTTT.

V gene TRBV20-1 combines with J gene TRBJ2-5; 10 bases are a match to TRBD2. After removal of 3 bases from V and 5 bases from J, the junction contained 9 bases not matched to a gene. This CDR3 contains 15 residues. Looked up from germline, CDR1 is DFQATT and CDR2 is SNEGSKA (reference sequence). This chain's CDR3 is CSASTLAGDWETQYF. The DNA for the CDR3 is TGCAGTGCTAGCACTCTAGCGGGAGATTGGGAGACCCAGTACTTC.

V gene TRBV4-1 combines with J gene TRBJ1-2; D might be TRBD1 (5 bases). Between the trimmed V and J ends, which lost 1 base and 5 bases, there was a span of 11 bases. The CDR3 is 14 residues long. CDR1 MGHRA and CDR2 YSYEKL come from the germline V gene. As DNA, the CDR3 is TGCGCCAGCAGCCAAGCCCGGGGGGTATATGGCTACACCTTC. Its protein product is CASSQARGVYGYTF.

The chain combines TRBV27 with TRBJ2-7; 10 nucleotides match TRBD2. Unmatched junction bases numbered 11, after V lost 8 bases and J lost 1 base. The germline gives CDR1 MNHEY, CDR2 SMNVEV (reference sequence). This CDR3 has 16 residues. The CDR3 spells CASGFLTSGPSYEQYF. CDR3 DNA sequence: TGTGCCAGCGGCTTCTTGACTAGCGGGCCTTCCTACGAGCAGTACTTC.

Comment on this clonotype: A clone one base away is much larger, so this may be a read error. The CDR3 ends on some other residue instead of the conserved phenylalanine or tryptophan, so this is likely a read error. The chain uses TRBV7-9 and TRBJ1-1; no clear D gene. CDR1 and CDR2 (germline): SEHNR, FQNEAQ (reference sequence). V was pared by 5 bases and J by 5 bases, with 15 bases between. The CDR3 sequence is 14 residues long. The CDR3 DNA is TGTGCCAGCAGCCTAAGACTGGGGTTTACTGAAGCTTTCCTT. It specifies CASSLRLGFTEAFL.

This clonotype was counted only a few times. CDR3 nucleotides: TGTGCCAGCAGACCCAGACCGGGACAGGGCGGGTTGAACACTGAAGCTTTCTTT. The encoded protein is CASRPRPGQGGLNTEAFF. The rearrangement uses TRBV6-2 or TRBV6-3 and TRBJ1-1; TRBD1 agrees at 9 bases. V dropped 6 bases and J dropped 0; count of bases not matched to a gene: 14. The CDR3 extends over 18 amino acids. Germline V gene lookup returns CDR1 MNHEY and CDR2 SVGEGT.

The chain combines TRBV5-6 with TRBJ1-6; 7 nucleotides match TRBD1. V trimming: 3 bases; J trimming: 7 bases; junction bases outside the gene matches: 7. Germline values: CDR1 SGHDT, CDR2 YYEEEE. The CDR3 is made up of 15 amino acids. The CDR3 loop is CASSWTGTGNSPLHF. The CDR3 coding sequence is TGTGCCAGCAGCTGGACAGGAACGGGGAATTCACCCCTCCACTTT.

This clonotype has just a few counts. This chain links TRBV6-5 with TRBJ1-1; possibly TRBD1 for D (5 bases). The CDR3 runs to 14 residues. Per germline, CDR1 MNHEY and CDR2 SVGAGI. The V end lost 0 bases, the J end lost 1 base, and 6 bases lay between the germline ends. The CDR3 protein is CASSYSGRNTEAFF. CDR3 sequence (DNA): TGTGCCAGCAGTTACTCGGGGCGGAACACTGAAGCTTTCTTT.

The chain uses TRBV7-2 and TRBJ2-5; 7 bases map to TRBD2. Germline assignment: CDR1 SGHTA and CDR2 FQGNSA. Losses at the gene ends were 2 bases for V and 5 bases for J; bases not matched to a gene: 11. The CDR3 covers 16 residues. For the CDR3, the DNA is TGTGCCAGCAGCTTATGGCGGGAGACGTCGTATGAGACCCAGTACTTC. It yields the protein CASSLWRETSYETQYF.

The chain is built from TRBV7-3 and TRBJ2-7; D is perhaps TRBD2 (6 bases). Trimming removed 6 bases at V and 4 bases at J, with 13 bases between. This CDR3 contains 13 residues. Looked up from germline, CDR1 is SGHTA and CDR2 is FQGTGA. The CDR3 protein is CASSAGFLYEQYF. CDR3 in DNA: TGTGCCAGCAGTGCGGGGTTTTTGTACGAGCAGTACTTC.

This clonotype has ten or more counts. V and J are TRBV12-3 or TRBV12-4 and TRBJ1-5; TRBD1 aligns across 9 bases. Trimming at V came to 7 bases and at J to 3 bases, leaving 7 bases not matched to a gene. The CDR3 sequence is 15 residues long. The CDR3 is CASNRQGGPNQPQHF. The CDR3 DNA sequence: TGTGCCAGCAACAGACAGGGGGGACCCAATCAGCCCCAGCATTTT.

This chain uses TRBV6-5 with TRBJ2-7; the D gene could be TRBD1 or TRBD2 (5 bases each). V was shortened by 5 bases and J by 5 bases, with 16 bases between the two germline ends. The V gene's germline CDR1 is MNHEY and CDR2 SVGAGI. The CDR3 totals 14 residues. The CDR3 is CASSDSGGVNEQYF. The CDR3 nucleotides read TGTGCCAGCAGTGACAGTGGGGGAGTGAACGAGCAGTACTTC.

This clonotype was seen a few times. V usage is TRBV4-3 and J usage is TRBJ2-4; 10 nucleotides line up with TRBD2. The CDR3 spans 17 residues. In germline, CDR1 is LGHNA, CDR2 YSLEER. The junction had 9 bases not matched to a gene; V was cut back by 0 bases and J by 7 bases. The CDR3 here is CASSQDRPLAGVNIQYF. In nucleotides, the CDR3 is TGCGCCAGCAGCCAAGATCGACCCCTAGCGGGAGTTAACATTCAGTACTTC.

This clonotype came up a few times. The gene calls are TRBV14 and TRBJ2-3; D gene uncertain. The germline V and J ends were trimmed by 4 bases and 4 bases, with 6 bases remaining between them. The germline V gene has CDR1 SGHDN and CDR2 FVKESK. This CDR3 spans 12 amino acids. CDR3 in DNA: TGTGCCAGCAGCCCCAACCCAGATACGCAGTATTTT. It yields the protein CASSPNPDTQYF.

This clonotype was counted many times. The chain joins TRBV7-2 to TRBJ1-1, with D unresolved. The CDR3 spans 13 residues. From germline, CDR1 is SGHTA and CDR2 FQGNSA. V was trimmed by 10 bases and J by 4 bases, leaving 16 bases between them. CDR3 sequence reads: CATLSSSSTEAFF. In DNA form, the CDR3 reads TGTGCCACCCTCTCCTCTTCGTCCACTGAAGCTTTCTTT. Complete variable domain (other parts from reference TRBV7-2 and TRBJ1-1): GAGVSQSPSNKVTEKGKDVELRCDPISGHTALYWYRQSLGQGLEFLIYFQGNSAPDKSGLPSDRFSAERTGGSVSTLTIQRTQQEDSAVYLCATLSSSSTEAFFGQGTRLTVV.

The table lists this clonotype with a few counts. This may arise from a read error, as a much more abundant clone is one base away. The rearrangement links TRBV7-2 to TRBJ2-1, with 9 nucleotides matching TRBD2. V lost 5 bases, J lost 0 bases, and 2 bases stayed unmatched. The germline CDR1 and CDR2 sequences are SGHTA and FQGNSA. The CDR3 runs 15 residues. The CDR3 reads CASSGSGSSYNEQFF. The DNA for the CDR3 is TGTGCCAGCAGCGGTAGCGGGAGCTCCTACAATGAGCAGTTCTTC. The full variable domain, with the rest looked up from reference TRBV7-2 and TRBJ2-1, is GAGVSQSPSNKVTEKGKDVELRCDPISGHTALYWYRQSLGQGLEFLIYFQGNSAPDKSGLPSDRFSAERTGGSVSTLTIQRTQQEDSAVYLCASSGSGSSYNEQFFGPGTRLTVL.

This clonotype was picked up a small number of times. The chain joins TRBV6-2 or TRBV6-3 to TRBJ2-1; TRBD1 or TRBD2 may be the D gene (5 bases each). Germline V gene data show CDR1 as MNHEY and CDR2 as SVGEGT. The CDR3 is 13 amino acids. V lost 6 bases and J 6 bases, leaving 12 bases between the germline ends. The CDR3 DNA reads as TGTGCCAGCAGAAGGGACGGACTCAATGAGCAGTTCTTC. Its translation is CASRRDGLNEQFF.

This clonotype was detected a few times. The genes are TRBV29-1 and TRBJ1-5, with D maybe TRBD1 (5 bases). With 4 bases removed from V and 5 bases from J, the gap between germline ends came to 12 bases. The V gene's germline CDR1 is SQVTM and CDR2 ANQGSEA. The CDR3 has 13 amino acids. The DNA for the CDR3 is TGCAGCGTTGGGGGGGGAGCCGATCAGCCCCAGCATTTT. The encoded protein is CSVGGGADQPQHF. Full variable domain (outside the CDR3, taken from reference TRBV29-1 and TRBJ1-5): SAVISQKPSRDICQRGTSLTIQCQVDSQVTMMFWYRQQPGQSLTLIATANQGSEATYESGFVIDKFPISRPNLTFSTLTVSNMSPEDSSIYLCSVGGGADQPQHFGDGTRLSIL.

Ten or more counts support this clonotype. This rearrangement joins TRBV27 to TRBJ2-3, with D uncertain. Germline lookup yields CDR1 MNHEY and CDR2 SMNVEV (reference sequence). Trimming removed 7 bases at V and 6 bases at J, with 20 bases between. This CDR3 comprises 15 residues. CDR3 loop: CASTSSVRYGDTQYF. Here the CDR3 DNA reads TGTGCCAGCACCTCCAGTGTCAGATACGGCGATACGCAGTATTTT.

V and J are TRBV7-9 and TRBJ1-6, with D possibly being TRBD1 (6 bases). The V gene lost 5 bases and the J gene lost 9 bases, with 14 bases spanning the gap. Germline CDR1 is SEHNR and CDR2 is FQNEAQ (reference sequence). The CDR3 is 14 amino acids. The CDR3 coding sequence is TGTGCCAGCAGCCCGGGGGCCGGGGGTTCACCCCTCCACTTT. Its protein is CASSPGAGGSPLHF.

For this clonotype: A much larger clone lies a single base off, so this may be a read error. The genes are TRBV15 and TRBJ2-5; TRBD2 matches at 12 bases. After removal of 1 base from V and 1 base from J, the junction contained 7 bases not matched to a gene. CDR1 is LNHNV and CDR2 is YYDKDF in the germline V gene (reference sequence). This CDR3 has 18 residues. The CDR3 region is CATSRGWLLAGGQETQYF. The CDR3 region has the DNA TGTGCCACCAGCAGAGGTTGGCTACTAGCGGGAGGCCAAGAGACCCAGTACTTC.

This clonotype occurred many times. The chain combines TRBV7-8 with TRBJ1-2; weak D call: TRBD1 (5 bases). CDR3 length: 14 residues. Trimming left V 4 bases short and J 4 bases short, with 13 bases between. Germline V gene lookup returns CDR1 SGHVS and CDR2 FQNEAQ. The DNA of the CDR3 is TGTGCCAGCAGCTCCCGGGGCGGCCGCTATGGCTACACCTTC. Encoded protein: CASSSRGGRYGYTF.

At least ten counts were recorded for this clonotype. The chain uses TRBV7-2 and TRBJ1-1; D is undetermined. The CDR3 sequence is 15 residues long. In germline, CDR1 is SGHTA, CDR2 FQGNSA. V was cut by 1 base and J by 4 bases, with 13 bases left in between. CDR3 in DNA: TGTGCCAGCAGCTTAGGTGTTGACCATCCCACTGAAGCTTTCTTT. Translating it yields CASSLGVDHPTEAFF.